The next 21 T cell receptor beta chains were all read from a single sample in a study of T cell repertoires in cytomegalovirus infection. TCRdb passed the reads through MiXCR, listing each CDR3 protein once. The sample yields 200,000 to 300,000 distinct CDR3 sequences, approximately 15% seen once. Sequenced sample: PBMCs. The origin of the receptors is a human donor in good health (CMV status not recorded). Some clones in this sample may be carry-over from other donors' samples.

This rearrangement joins TRBV20-1 to TRBJ2-6; D not certain. Germline V gene sequence: CDR1 DFQATT, CDR2 SNEGSKA (reference sequence). This CDR3 contains 13 residues. Trimming left V 6 bases short and J 0 bases short, with 6 bases between. CDR3 coding DNA: TGCAGTGCCAAGATCTCTGGGGCCAACGTCCTGACTTTC. Protein: CSAKISGANVLTF.

This clonotype was seen more than once but under ten times. The rearrangement links TRBV15 to TRBJ2-2, with D hard to call. The CDR3 loop spans 14 amino acids. The V and J ends lost 0 bases and 6 bases respectively, with 8 bases between them. CDR1 is LNHNV and CDR2 is YYDKDF in the germline V gene (reference sequence). DNA of the CDR3: TGTGCCACCAGCAGAGATATGGTAGCCGGGGAGCTGTTTTTT. It is translated as CATSRDMVAGELFF. The full variable domain, with the rest looked up from reference TRBV15 and TRBJ2-2, is DAMVIQNPRYQVTQFGKPVTLSCSQTLNHNVMYWYQQKSSQAPKLLFHYYDKDFNNEADTPDNFQSRRPNTSFCFLDIRSPGLGDTAMYLCATSRDMVAGELFFGEGSRLTVL.

This clonotype occurred a few times. The CDR3 coding sequence is TGTGCCAGCAGCTTGGCCGTTGGGACTAGTCCTTACGAGCAGTACTTC. It specifies CASSLAVGTSPYEQYF. The chain recombines TRBV5-4 with TRBJ2-7; 8 nucleotides align to TRBD2. V trimming: 0 bases; J trimming: 4 bases; junction bases outside the gene matches: 9. The germline CDR1 and CDR2 sequences are SGHNT and YYREEE (reference sequence). The CDR3 is made up of 16 amino acids.

This clonotype has just a few counts. The chain has TRBV27 and TRBJ2-1; 7 bases map to TRBD1. Germline values: CDR1 MNHEY, CDR2 SMNVEV (reference sequence). This CDR3 has 16 residues. J lost 1 base, V lost 5 bases, and 8 bases had no gene match. In nucleotides, the CDR3 is TGTGCCAGCAGTCCGAGACAGGGTAATTCCTACAATGAGCAGTTCTTC. Translation gives CASSPRQGNSYNEQFF.

Turning to this clonotype: A clone one base away is much larger, so this may be a read error. V gene TRBV28 combines with J gene TRBJ1-1; 8 nucleotides line up with TRBD1. The CDR3 is made up of 16 amino acids. Germline loops: CDR1 MDHEN, CDR2 SYDVKM. The CDR3 loop reads CASSSPRQGTNTGAFF. Here the CDR3 DNA reads TGTGCCAGCAGTTCCCCAAGACAGGGGACGAACACTGGAGCTTTCTTT.

This clonotype occurred many times. The chain couples TRBV10-3 to TRBJ2-7; 9 nucleotides agree with TRBD1. The V and J ends lost 6 bases and 2 bases, in that order; junction bases with no gene match: 11. The germline V gene encodes CDR1 ENHRY and CDR2 SYGVKD. This CDR3 comprises 16 residues. The chain's CDR3 is CAIRRDGGTGPYEQYF. The CDR3, as DNA: TGTGCCATCAGAAGAGATGGGGGGACAGGGCCCTACGAGCAGTACTTC.

This clonotype appeared many times. The V gene is TRBV24-1, the J gene TRBJ2-1, with D unclear. Germline V lookup: CDR1 KGHDR, CDR2 SFDVKD. The ends were cut back, 7 bases at V and 5 bases at J, with 17 bases in the middle. The CDR3 contains 15 residues. CDR3 loop: CATSDGRRPNNEQFF. CDR3 in DNA: TGTGCCACCAGCGACGGACGTCGACCGAACAATGAGCAGTTCTTC.

This clonotype was observed a handful of times. The V and J genes are TRBV2 and TRBJ1-3, with D possibly TRBD1 on 5 matching bases. CDR1 is SNHLY, CDR2 FYNNEI, per germline. V was cut by 3 bases and J by 4 bases, with 7 bases left in between. The CDR3 runs to 13 residues. The CDR3 nucleotides are TGTGCCAGCAGTGACAGGGTCGGAAACACCATATATTTT. It specifies CASSDRVGNTIYF. Looking up the rest from reference TRBV2 and TRBJ1-3 gives the full variable domain: EPEVTQTPSHQVTQMGQEVILRCVPISNHLYFYWYRQILGQKVEFLVSFYNNEISEKSEIFDDQFSVERPDGSNFTLKIRSTKLEDSAMYFCASSDRVGNTIYFGEGSWLTVV.

This clonotype was detected many times. This chain joins TRBV19 and TRBJ2-1; D remains unclear. The CDR3 sequence is 15 residues long. Germline V gene lookup returns CDR1 LNHDA and CDR2 SQIVND (reference sequence). The V gene lost 6 bases and the J gene lost 5 bases, with 17 bases spanning the gap. CDR3 sequence: CASSPTEGIDNEQFF. CDR3 coding DNA: TGTGCCAGTAGCCCGACCGAAGGGATTGACAATGAGCAGTTCTTC.

This clonotype was detected many times. The gene calls are TRBV7-8 and TRBJ2-7; TRBD2 might be the D (5 bases). Germline CDR1 and CDR2: SGHVS and FQNEAQ. There are 13 residues in the CDR3. V was pared by 0 bases and J by 7 bases, with 10 bases between. The DNA for the CDR3 is TGTGCCAGCAGCTTAGCGGGAGCTCGAGAGCAGTACTTC. Encoded protein: CASSLAGAREQYF.

The gene calls are TRBV10-3 and TRBJ2-5; D gene ambiguous. Germline values: CDR1 ENHRY, CDR2 SYGVKD. The CDR3 extends over 14 amino acids. V was clipped by 10 bases and J by 0 bases, with 15 bases between them. In DNA form, the CDR3 reads TGTGCCAACTCCCCGGGCAGCAACCAAGAGACCCAGTACTTC. Translation gives CANSPGSNQETQYF.

There are many counts of this clonotype. The V gene is TRBV2, the J gene TRBJ2-2; 10 nucleotides agree with TRBD1. Germline V gene sequence: CDR1 SNHLY, CDR2 FYNNEI. With V trimmed by 7 bases and J by 4 bases, 3 bases remained unmatched. This CDR3 is built from 14 residues. CDR3: CASKRDRGTGELFF. In nucleotides, the CDR3 is TGTGCCAGCAAACGGGACAGGGGCACCGGGGAGCTGTTTTTT.

J is TRBJ1-2 and V is TRBV20-1; the D gene is possibly TRBD1 (5 bases). V was trimmed by 0 bases and J by 7 bases, leaving 12 bases between them. CDR3 length: 13 residues. The germline CDR1 and CDR2 sequences are DFQATT and SNEGSKA (reference sequence). The DNA of the CDR3 is TGCAGTGCTAGAGATCGGTGGGGACCTGGCTACACCTTC. Its protein product is CSARDRWGPGYTF.

Note on this clonotype: Sequence at one end of the junction differs from germline and may be a read error. V and J are TRBV6-2 or TRBV6-3 and TRBJ2-1; TRBD2 agrees at 7 bases. The CDR3 has 14 amino acids. Germline V gene sequence: CDR1 MNHEY, CDR2 SVGEGT. DNA of the CDR3: TGTGCCAGCAGTAGACTAGCCTCCAACAATGAGCAGTTCTTC. Translation: CASSRLASNNEQFF.

V and J are TRBV20-1 and TRBJ1-5, with TRBD1 matching 8 bases. Trimming at V came to 3 bases and at J to 6 bases, leaving 4 bases not matched to a gene. This CDR3 has 13 amino acids. From germline, CDR1 is DFQATT and CDR2 SNEGSKA (reference sequence). This chain's CDR3 is CSARDREAQPQHF. The CDR3 nucleotides read TGCAGTGCTAGGGACAGGGAGGCTCAGCCCCAGCATTTT.

The CDR3 loop reads CASSTGTGHQPQHF. In DNA form, the CDR3 reads TGTGCCAGCAGCACCGGGACAGGCCATCAGCCCCAGCATTTT. The rearrangement joins TRBV6-2 or TRBV6-3 to TRBJ1-5; 8 bases align to TRBD1. Trimming removed 6 bases from V and 5 bases from J; junction bases left unmatched: 6. CDR3 length equals 14 residues. Germline V CDR1 and CDR2: MNHEY, SVGEGT.

The table lists this clonotype with many counts. The chain combines TRBV5-5 with TRBJ1-1, with unresolved D. Trimming stripped 2 bases from V and 6 bases from J, with 11 bases between. The CDR3 extends over 13 amino acids. Germline values: CDR1 SGHKS, CDR2 YYEKEE (reference sequence). The chain's CDR3 is CASSFTGRPEAFF. The CDR3 DNA sequence: TGTGCCAGCAGCTTCACGGGGAGGCCTGAAGCTTTCTTT.

CDR3 loop: CATSREKSSPLHF. The CDR3 region has the DNA TGTGCCACCAGCAGAGAAAAAAGTTCACCCCTCCACTTT. This chain joins TRBV15 and TRBJ1-6; D is unclear. Germline-derived CDR1 and CDR2 are LNHNV and YYDKDF (reference sequence). The CDR3 spans 13 residues. Trimming removed 0 bases from V and 9 bases from J, with 6 bases in between.

This clonotype appeared many times. This chain links TRBV29-1 with TRBJ2-5; D is perhaps TRBD1 or TRBD2 (6 bases each). From germline, CDR1 is SQVTM and CDR2 ANQGSEA. CDR3 size: 16 residues. Trimming cost V 3 bases and J 3 bases, with 20 bases left between them. CDR3 amino acids: CSVEGAGERGEETQYF. The CDR3 nucleotides read TGCAGCGTTGAGGGTGCAGGGGAAAGGGGGGAAGAGACCCAGTACTTC.

This clonotype appeared many times. The rearrangement uses TRBV20-1 and TRBJ2-7; TRBD2 matches at 9 bases. The CDR3 consists of 16 residues. Germline trimming cut 0 bases from V and 5 bases from J; bases unmatched to any gene: 11. The germline V gene has CDR1 DFQATT and CDR2 SNEGSKA (reference sequence). For the CDR3, the DNA is TGCAGTGCTAGAGATCTTGTCCTAGCGGGATACAACGAGCAGTACTTC. It yields the protein CSARDLVLAGYNEQYF.

The sample holds a few counts of this clonotype. This sequence joins TRBV29-1 and TRBJ2-4, with 8 bases matching TRBD2. The trim removed 3 bases at V and 0 bases at J, leaving 4 bases unmatched. Germline CDR1 and CDR2: SQVTM and ANQGSEA. The CDR3 runs to 15 residues. In DNA, the CDR3 is TGCAGCGTTGAGTTACTAGCGGAAGCCAAAAACATTCAGTACTTC. Amino acids: CSVELLAEAKNIQYF.